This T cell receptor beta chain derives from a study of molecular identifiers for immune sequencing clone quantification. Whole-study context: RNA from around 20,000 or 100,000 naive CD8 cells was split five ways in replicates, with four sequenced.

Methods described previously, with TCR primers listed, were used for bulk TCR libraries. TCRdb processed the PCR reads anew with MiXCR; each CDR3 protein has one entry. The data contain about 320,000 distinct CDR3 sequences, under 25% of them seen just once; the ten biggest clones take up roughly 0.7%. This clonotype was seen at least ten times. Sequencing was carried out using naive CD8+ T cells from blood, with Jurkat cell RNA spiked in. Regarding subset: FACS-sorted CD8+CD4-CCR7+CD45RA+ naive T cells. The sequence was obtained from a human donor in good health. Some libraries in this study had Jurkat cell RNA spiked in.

CDR3 residues: CASSAWDRRETQYF. CDR3 DNA sequence: TGTGCCAGCAGCGCGTGGGACAGGAGGGAGACCCAGTACTTC. The chain has TRBV7-8 and TRBJ2-5; 8 nucleotides match TRBD1. The CDR3 loop spans 14 amino acids. V shed 5 bases and J 5 bases; nucleotides not matched to a gene: 7. Looked up from germline, CDR1 is SGHVS and CDR2 is FQNEAQ.